This note documents a single T cell receptor beta chain sequence. Adult donors, all healthy and HIV-negative, had no recent acute infections or vaccinations. Measured with immunoSEQ multiplex PCR; TCRdb has only the in-frame clones, and not every one. The data hold around 500,000 clones, with about 82% observed a single time. The data stem from a study of shared clonotypes between healthy human individuals. Germline V gives CDR1 MNHNY, CDR2 SVGAGI (reference sequence). The CDR3 length is 13 residues. J was trimmed by 8 bases and V by 2 bases; bases with no gene match: 4. This clonotype was sampled from a woman aged 40 to 49 in good health. Some clones in this sample may be carry-over from other donors' samples. The specimen sequenced was PBMCs. The rearrangement uses TRBV6-6 and TRBJ1-2; 8 bases line up with TRBD1. CDR3 sequence (DNA): TGTGCCAGCAGTTACGGATCAGGGGGCGGCTACACCTTC. Its translation: CASSYGSGGGYTF.